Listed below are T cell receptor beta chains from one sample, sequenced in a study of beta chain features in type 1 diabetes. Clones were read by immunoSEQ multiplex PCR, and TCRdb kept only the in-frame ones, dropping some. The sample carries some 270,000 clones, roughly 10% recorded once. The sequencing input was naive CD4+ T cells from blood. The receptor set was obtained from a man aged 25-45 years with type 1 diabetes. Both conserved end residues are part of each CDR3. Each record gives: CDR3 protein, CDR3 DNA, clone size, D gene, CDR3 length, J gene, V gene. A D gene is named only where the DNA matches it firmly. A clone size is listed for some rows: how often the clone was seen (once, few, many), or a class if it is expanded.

cdr3_aa: CASSPQGGDNGYTF; cdr3_nt: TGTGCCAGCAGCCCCCAAGGGGGTGACAATGGCTACACCTTC; clone_size: few; d_call: .; cdr3_length: 14; j_call: TRBJ1-2; v_call: TRBV7-2
cdr3_aa: CASPGELAGNEQFF; cdr3_nt: TGTGCCAGCCCCGGGGAACTAGCGGGGAATGAGCAGTTCTTC; clone_size: .; d_call: TRBD2; cdr3_length: 14; j_call: TRBJ2-1; v_call: TRBV7-9
cdr3_aa: CASSEREAQPQHF; cdr3_nt: TGTGCCAGCTCCGAAAGAGAGGCTCAGCCCCAGCATTTT; clone_size: few; d_call: .; cdr3_length: 13; j_call: TRBJ1-5; v_call: TRBV18
cdr3_aa: CASSFAGPRIPEQYF; cdr3_nt: TGTGCCAGCAGCTTTGCGGGACCACGCATTCCGGAGCAGTACTTC; clone_size: few; d_call: .; cdr3_length: 15; j_call: TRBJ2-7; v_call: TRBV7-2
cdr3_aa: CASSSTYEQYF; cdr3_nt: TGTGCCAGCAGCTCTACCTACGAGCAGTACTTC; clone_size: few; d_call: .; cdr3_length: 11; j_call: TRBJ2-7; v_call: TRBV7-9
cdr3_aa: CASSWRQGYTF; cdr3_nt: TGTGCCAGCAGTTGGAGACAGGGCTACACCTTC; clone_size: few; d_call: .; cdr3_length: 11; j_call: TRBJ1-2; v_call: TRBV28
cdr3_aa: CASSVLAGGPTDTQYF; cdr3_nt: TGTGCCAGCAGCGTACTGGCGGGGGGCCCCACGGATACGCAGTATTTT; clone_size: .; d_call: TRBD2; cdr3_length: 16; j_call: TRBJ2-3; v_call: TRBV9
cdr3_aa: CASSKNTEAFF; cdr3_nt: TGTGCCAGTTCCAAGAACACTGAAGCTTTCTTT; clone_size: .; d_call: .; cdr3_length: 11; j_call: TRBJ1-1; v_call: TRBV2
cdr3_aa: CASSEYRDTGELFF; cdr3_nt: TGTGCCAGCAGTGAGTACAGGGACACCGGGGAGCTGTTTTTT; clone_size: .; d_call: .; cdr3_length: 14; j_call: TRBJ2-2; v_call: TRBV25-1
cdr3_aa: CASSPTGRRVHEQYF; cdr3_nt: TGCGCCAGCAGCCCTACAGGCCGACGGGTCCACGAGCAGTACTTC; clone_size: .; d_call: .; cdr3_length: 15; j_call: TRBJ2-7; v_call: TRBV5-1
cdr3_aa: CASSFVEGRGKTQYF; cdr3_nt: TGTGCCAGCAGCTTCGTCGAGGGGAGGGGAAAGACCCAGTACTTC; clone_size: few; d_call: TRBD2; cdr3_length: 15; j_call: TRBJ2-5; v_call: TRBV5-4
cdr3_aa: CASSLGAITEAFF; cdr3_nt: TGTGCCAGCAGCTTGGGGGCAATCACCGAAGCTTTCTTT; clone_size: .; d_call: .; cdr3_length: 13; j_call: TRBJ1-1; v_call: TRBV5-6
cdr3_aa: CASSEPLVQGEQYF; cdr3_nt: TGTGCCAGCAGTGAACCCCTCGTCCAGGGCGAGCAGTACTTC; clone_size: few; d_call: .; cdr3_length: 14; j_call: TRBJ2-7; v_call: TRBV25-1
cdr3_aa: CASSPRQQPSGYTF; cdr3_nt: TGTGCCAGCAGTCCGCGACAGCAACCAAGTGGCTACACCTTC; clone_size: few; d_call: .; cdr3_length: 14; j_call: TRBJ1-2; v_call: TRBV7-2
cdr3_aa: CASSHEIINEQFF; cdr3_nt: TGCGCCAGCAGCCACGAGATAATAAATGAGCAGTTCTTC; clone_size: .; d_call: .; cdr3_length: 13; j_call: TRBJ2-1; v_call: TRBV4-3
cdr3_aa: CASSPRGRGGGRSYEQYF; cdr3_nt: TGTGCCAGCTCACCGAGAGGCAGGGGGGGCGGGAGGTCCTACGAGCAGTACTTC; clone_size: few; d_call: .; cdr3_length: 18; j_call: TRBJ2-7; v_call: TRBV18
cdr3_aa: CASSLGSRETQYF; cdr3_nt: TGTGCCAGCAGCTTGGGCTCCCGAGAGACCCAGTACTTC; clone_size: few; d_call: .; cdr3_length: 13; j_call: TRBJ2-5; v_call: TRBV7-2
cdr3_aa: CASSPRDRYGYTF; cdr3_nt: TGTGCCAGCAGCCCCCGGGACAGATATGGCTACACCTTC; clone_size: few; d_call: TRBD1; cdr3_length: 13; j_call: TRBJ1-2; v_call: TRBV6-5
cdr3_aa: CASRALGTARQPQHF; cdr3_nt: TGTGCCAGCAGAGCGCTTGGGACAGCTCGCCAGCCCCAGCATTTT; clone_size: .; d_call: TRBD1; cdr3_length: 15; j_call: TRBJ1-5; v_call: TRBV28
cdr3_aa: CASSRQVGEQFF; cdr3_nt: TGTGCCAGCAGTAGACAGGTCGGCGAGCAGTTCTTC; clone_size: .; d_call: .; cdr3_length: 12; j_call: TRBJ2-1; v_call: TRBV6-1
cdr3_aa: CASSLAREDGYTF; cdr3_nt: TGTGCCAGCAGCTTGGCAAGGGAGGACGGCTACACCTTC; clone_size: .; d_call: .; cdr3_length: 13; j_call: TRBJ1-2; v_call: TRBV5-4
cdr3_aa: CASSQAGKDRGHEQYF; cdr3_nt: TGTGCCAGCAGCCAGGCAGGAAAGGACAGGGGCCACGAGCAGTACTTC; clone_size: few; d_call: TRBD1; cdr3_length: 16; j_call: TRBJ2-7; v_call: TRBV4-2
cdr3_aa: CASSPGQGIRQPQHF; cdr3_nt: TGTGCCAGCAGCCCGGGACAGGGGATTCGGCAGCCCCAGCATTTT; clone_size: few; d_call: TRBD1; cdr3_length: 15; j_call: TRBJ1-5; v_call: TRBV11-3
cdr3_aa: CAISDPLAGEQYF; cdr3_nt: TGTGCCATCAGTGATCCCCTCGCGGGCGAGCAGTACTTC; clone_size: few; d_call: .; cdr3_length: 13; j_call: TRBJ2-7; v_call: TRBV10-3
cdr3_aa: CAWSVQEWGQGSPLHF; cdr3_nt: TGTGCCTGGAGTGTTCAAGAATGGGGACAGGGATCACCCCTCCACTTT; clone_size: few; d_call: TRBD1; cdr3_length: 16; j_call: TRBJ1-6; v_call: TRBV30
cdr3_aa: CASSLAIQEAGNIQYF; cdr3_nt: TGTGCCAGCAGCTTGGCTATCCAGGAGGCCGGGAACATTCAGTACTTC; clone_size: few; d_call: .; cdr3_length: 16; j_call: TRBJ2-4; v_call: TRBV5-4
cdr3_aa: CASSRIGQGATYF; cdr3_nt: TGTGCCAGCAGTAGGATCGGACAGGGGGCGACGTACTTC; clone_size: few; d_call: TRBD1; cdr3_length: 13; j_call: TRBJ2-7; v_call: TRBV6-6
cdr3_aa: CASSLGLKSTDTQYF; cdr3_nt: TGTGCCAGCAGCCTCGGACTAAAGAGCACAGATACGCAGTATTTT; clone_size: .; d_call: .; cdr3_length: 15; j_call: TRBJ2-3; v_call: TRBV9
cdr3_aa: CSVQPLTMNTEAFF; cdr3_nt: TGCAGCGTTCAGCCTCTTACTATGAACACTGAAGCTTTCTTT; clone_size: .; d_call: .; cdr3_length: 14; j_call: TRBJ1-1; v_call: TRBV29-1
cdr3_aa: CSVMWTSGGSLTDTQYF; cdr3_nt: TGCAGCGTCATGTGGACTAGCGGGGGCTCCCTCACAGATACGCAGTATTTT; clone_size: few; d_call: TRBD2; cdr3_length: 17; j_call: TRBJ2-3; v_call: TRBV29-1
cdr3_aa: CASSQATGLSYEQYF; cdr3_nt: TGCGCCAGCAGCCAAGCCACAGGGCTCTCCTACGAGCAGTACTTC; clone_size: few; d_call: .; cdr3_length: 15; j_call: TRBJ2-7; v_call: TRBV4-1
cdr3_aa: CASSRGVGQGETQYF; cdr3_nt: TGCGCCAGCAGCCGCGGCGTTGGACAGGGCGAGACCCAGTACTTC; clone_size: few; d_call: TRBD1; cdr3_length: 15; j_call: TRBJ2-5; v_call: TRBV4-3
cdr3_aa: CASSLHGTSNVQDTQYF; cdr3_nt: TGTGCCAGCAGCTTGCATGGGACTAGCAACGTGCAGGATACGCAGTATTTT; clone_size: .; d_call: TRBD2; cdr3_length: 17; j_call: TRBJ2-3; v_call: TRBV5-8
cdr3_aa: CASSFEGRDAEAFF; cdr3_nt: TGTGCCAGCTCATTCGAAGGGAGGGACGCTGAAGCTTTCTTT; clone_size: .; d_call: .; cdr3_length: 14; j_call: TRBJ1-1; v_call: TRBV18
cdr3_aa: CASSLIGQPQHF; cdr3_nt: TGTGCCAGCAGTTTAATCGGGCAGCCCCAGCATTTT; clone_size: few; d_call: .; cdr3_length: 12; j_call: TRBJ1-5; v_call: TRBV28
cdr3_aa: CASSRWRLAGVRTQYF; cdr3_nt: TGTGCCAGCAGCCGGTGGCGACTAGCGGGGGTGAGGACCCAGTACTTC; clone_size: .; d_call: TRBD2; cdr3_length: 16; j_call: TRBJ2-5; v_call: TRBV7-9
cdr3_aa: CASSQETGQGSFGYTF; cdr3_nt: TGTGCCAGCAGCCAAGAAACGGGACAGGGGTCTTTTGGCTACACCTTC; clone_size: .; d_call: TRBD1; cdr3_length: 16; j_call: TRBJ1-2; v_call: TRBV4-2
cdr3_aa: CASSVRGRTNGYTF; cdr3_nt: TGTGCCAGCAGTGTTAGGGGGCGAACGAATGGCTACACCTTC; clone_size: few; d_call: TRBD1; cdr3_length: 14; j_call: TRBJ1-2; v_call: TRBV2
cdr3_aa: CASSSGRGYTF; cdr3_nt: TGTGCCAGCAGCTCCGGTCGGGGCTACACCTTC; clone_size: .; d_call: .; cdr3_length: 11; j_call: TRBJ1-2; v_call: TRBV7-9
cdr3_aa: CASSDQDTYEQYF; cdr3_nt: TGTGCCAGTAGTGACCAGGATACCTACGAGCAGTACTTC; clone_size: .; d_call: .; cdr3_length: 13; j_call: TRBJ2-7; v_call: TRBV19
cdr3_aa: CASSPGTVEWAYGYTF; cdr3_nt: TGCGCCAGCAGCCCGGGGACTGTCGAATGGGCCTATGGCTACACCTTC; clone_size: few; d_call: .; cdr3_length: 16; j_call: TRBJ1-2; v_call: TRBV5-1
cdr3_aa: CASSEARGPGSYNEQFF; cdr3_nt: TGTGCCAGCAGTGAAGCGCGGGGGCCCGGATCCTACAATGAGCAGTTCTTC; clone_size: few; d_call: .; cdr3_length: 17; j_call: TRBJ2-1; v_call: TRBV2
cdr3_aa: CASSIRGGIQYF; cdr3_nt: TGCGCCAGCAGCATCAGAGGAGGCATTCAGTACTTC; clone_size: .; d_call: .; cdr3_length: 12; j_call: TRBJ2-4; v_call: TRBV4-1